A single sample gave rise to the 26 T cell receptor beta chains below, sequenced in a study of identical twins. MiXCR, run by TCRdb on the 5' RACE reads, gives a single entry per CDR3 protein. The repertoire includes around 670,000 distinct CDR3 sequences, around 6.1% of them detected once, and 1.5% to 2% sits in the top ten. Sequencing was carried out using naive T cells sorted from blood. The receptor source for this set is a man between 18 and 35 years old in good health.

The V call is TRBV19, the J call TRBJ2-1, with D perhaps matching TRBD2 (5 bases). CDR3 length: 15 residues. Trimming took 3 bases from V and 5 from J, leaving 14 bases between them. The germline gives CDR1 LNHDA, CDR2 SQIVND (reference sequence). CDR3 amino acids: CASSINRGSHNEQFF. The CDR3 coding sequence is TGTGCCAGTAGTATCAACCGAGGGTCACACAATGAGCAGTTCTTC.

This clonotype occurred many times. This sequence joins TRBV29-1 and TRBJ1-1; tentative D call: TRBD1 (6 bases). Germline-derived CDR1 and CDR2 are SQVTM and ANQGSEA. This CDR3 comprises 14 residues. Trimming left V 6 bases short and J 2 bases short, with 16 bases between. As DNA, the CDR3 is TGCAGCGTGGAAAACAGGGACTCTAACACTGAAGCTTTCTTT. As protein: CSVENRDSNTEAFF.

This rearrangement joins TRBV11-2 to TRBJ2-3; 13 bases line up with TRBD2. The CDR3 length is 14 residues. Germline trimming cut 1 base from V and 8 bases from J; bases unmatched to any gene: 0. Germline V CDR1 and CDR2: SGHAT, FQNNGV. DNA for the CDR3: TGTGCCAGCAGCTTAGGACTAGCGGGAGGTACGCAGTATTTT. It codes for CASSLGLAGGTQYF. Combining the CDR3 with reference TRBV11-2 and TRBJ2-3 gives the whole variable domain EAGVAQSPRYKIIEKRQSVAFWCNPISGHATLYWYQQILGQGPKLLIQFQNNGVVDDSQLPKDRFSAERLKGVDSTLKIQPAKLEDSAVYLCASSLGLAGGTQYFGPGTRLTVL.

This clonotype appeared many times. The CDR3 sequence: CATSDLGQGAITDTQYF. The CDR3 DNA reads as TGTGCCACCAGTGATTTGGGACAGGGCGCTATCACAGATACGCAGTATTTT. This rearrangement joins TRBV24-1 to TRBJ2-3, with 8 bases lining up with TRBD1. From germline, CDR1 is KGHDR and CDR2 SFDVKD. CDR3 size: 17 residues. Losses at the gene ends were 0 bases for V and 2 bases for J; bases not matched to a gene: 6.

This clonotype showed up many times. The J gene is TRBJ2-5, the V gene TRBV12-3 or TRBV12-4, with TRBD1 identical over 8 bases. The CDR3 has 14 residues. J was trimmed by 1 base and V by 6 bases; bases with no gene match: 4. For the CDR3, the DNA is TGTGCCAGCAGCAGTCAGGGGGCCCAAGAGACCCAGTACTTC. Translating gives CASSSQGAQETQYF.

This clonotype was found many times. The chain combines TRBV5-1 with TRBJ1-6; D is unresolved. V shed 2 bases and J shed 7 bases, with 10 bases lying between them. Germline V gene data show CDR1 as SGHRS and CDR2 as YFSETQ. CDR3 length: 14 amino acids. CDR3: CASSLWEINSPLHF. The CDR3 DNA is TGCGCCAGCAGCTTATGGGAGATCAATTCACCCCTCCACTTT.

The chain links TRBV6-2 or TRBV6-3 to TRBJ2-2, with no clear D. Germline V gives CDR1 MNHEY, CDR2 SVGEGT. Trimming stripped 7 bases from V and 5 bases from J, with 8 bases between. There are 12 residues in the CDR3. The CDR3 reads CASNGDTGELFF. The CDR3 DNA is TGTGCCAGCAATGGGGATACCGGGGAGCTGTTTTTT.

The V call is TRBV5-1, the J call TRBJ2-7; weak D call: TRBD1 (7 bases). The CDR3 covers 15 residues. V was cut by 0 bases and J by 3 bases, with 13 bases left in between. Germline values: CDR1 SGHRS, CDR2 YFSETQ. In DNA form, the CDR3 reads TGCGCCAGCAGCTTGGAGGGCAGGGGGGACTACGAGCAGTACGTC. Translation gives CASSLEGRGDYEQYV.

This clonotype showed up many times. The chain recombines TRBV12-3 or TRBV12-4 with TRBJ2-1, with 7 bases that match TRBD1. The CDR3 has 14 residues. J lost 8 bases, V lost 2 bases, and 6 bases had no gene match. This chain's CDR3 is CASSLWQGDDEQFF. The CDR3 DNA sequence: TGTGCCAGCAGTTTATGGCAGGGGGACGATGAGCAGTTCTTC.

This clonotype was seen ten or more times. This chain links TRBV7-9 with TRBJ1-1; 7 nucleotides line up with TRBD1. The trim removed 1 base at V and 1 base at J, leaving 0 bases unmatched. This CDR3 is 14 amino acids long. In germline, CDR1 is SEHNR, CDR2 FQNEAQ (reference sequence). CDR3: CASSLEGANTEAFF. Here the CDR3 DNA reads TGTGCCAGCAGCTTAGAGGGGGCGAACACTGAAGCTTTCTTT.

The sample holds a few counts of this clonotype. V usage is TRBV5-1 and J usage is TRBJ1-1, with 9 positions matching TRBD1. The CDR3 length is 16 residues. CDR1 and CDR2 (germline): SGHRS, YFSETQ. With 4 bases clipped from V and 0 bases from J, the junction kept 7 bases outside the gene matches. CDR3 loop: CASSRKGQGLNTEAFF. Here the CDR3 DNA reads TGCGCCAGCAGCCGTAAAGGACAGGGGTTGAACACTGAAGCTTTCTTT.

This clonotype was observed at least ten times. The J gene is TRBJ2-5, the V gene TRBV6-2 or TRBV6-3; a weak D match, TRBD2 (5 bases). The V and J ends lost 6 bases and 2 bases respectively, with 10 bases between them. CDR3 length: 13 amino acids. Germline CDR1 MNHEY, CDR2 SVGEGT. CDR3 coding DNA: TGTGCCAGCAGCCGGGGAGTTCAAGAGACCCAGTACTTC. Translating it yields CASSRGVQETQYF.

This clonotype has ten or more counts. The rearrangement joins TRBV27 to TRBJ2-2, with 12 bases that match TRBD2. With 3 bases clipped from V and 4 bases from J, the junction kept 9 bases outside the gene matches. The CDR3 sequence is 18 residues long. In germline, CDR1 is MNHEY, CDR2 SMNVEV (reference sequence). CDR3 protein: CASSFLALAGGLTGELFF. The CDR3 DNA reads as TGTGCCAGCAGTTTTCTAGCCCTAGCGGGAGGGCTCACCGGGGAGCTGTTTTTT.

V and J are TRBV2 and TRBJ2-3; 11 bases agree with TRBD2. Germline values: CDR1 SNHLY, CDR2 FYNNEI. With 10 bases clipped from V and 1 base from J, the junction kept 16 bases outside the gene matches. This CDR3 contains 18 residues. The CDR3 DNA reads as TGTGCCACCAGCGGAGTGGCTAGCGGGAGGACTGGCACAGATACGCAGTATTTT. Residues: CATSGVASGRTGTDTQYF.

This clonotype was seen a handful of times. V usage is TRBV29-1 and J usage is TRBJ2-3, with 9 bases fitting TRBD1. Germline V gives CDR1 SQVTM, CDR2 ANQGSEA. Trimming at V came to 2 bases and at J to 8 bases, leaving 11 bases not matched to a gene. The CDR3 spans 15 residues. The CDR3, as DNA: TGCAGCGTTGAACCACTAGGACAGGGGTCGGGTACGCAGTATTTT. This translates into CSVEPLGQGSGTQYF.

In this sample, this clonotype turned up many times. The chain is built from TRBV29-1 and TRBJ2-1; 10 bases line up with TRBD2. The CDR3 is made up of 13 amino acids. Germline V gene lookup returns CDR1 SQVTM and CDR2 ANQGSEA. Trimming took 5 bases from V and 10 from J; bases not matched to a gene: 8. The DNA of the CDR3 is TGCAGCGTTAGCGGGAGGGCTAAGAGGGAGCAGTTCTTC. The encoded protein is CSVSGRAKREQFF.

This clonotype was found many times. CDR3 DNA: TGTGCCAGTTCGACCGGGACTAGCGGAAACACAGATACGCAGTATTTT. Protein sequence: CASSTGTSGNTDTQYF. V is TRBV6-1 and J is TRBJ2-3, with TRBD2 matching 11 bases. CDR3 size: 16 residues. J gave up 2 bases and V 9 bases, and 10 bases lay outside the gene matches. CDR1 and CDR2 (germline): MNHNS, SASEGT.

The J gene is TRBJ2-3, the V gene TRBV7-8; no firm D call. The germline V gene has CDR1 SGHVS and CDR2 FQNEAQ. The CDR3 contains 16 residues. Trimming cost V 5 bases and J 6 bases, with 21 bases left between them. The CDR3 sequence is CASSPFQAIPLDTQYF. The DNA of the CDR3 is TGTGCCAGCAGCCCCTTTCAGGCAATCCCCCTCGATACGCAGTATTTT.

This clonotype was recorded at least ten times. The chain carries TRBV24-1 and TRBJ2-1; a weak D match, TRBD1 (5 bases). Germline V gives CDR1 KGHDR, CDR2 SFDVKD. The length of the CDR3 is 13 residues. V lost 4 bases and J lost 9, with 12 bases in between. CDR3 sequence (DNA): TGTGCCACCAGTGACTGGGGCAGTCTTGAGCAGTTCTTC. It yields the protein CATSDWGSLEQFF.

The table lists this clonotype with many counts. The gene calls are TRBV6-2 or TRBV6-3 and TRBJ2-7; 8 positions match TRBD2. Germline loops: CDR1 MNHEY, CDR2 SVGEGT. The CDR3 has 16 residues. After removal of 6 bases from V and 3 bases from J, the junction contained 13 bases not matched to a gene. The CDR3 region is CASSSPTSGFVYEQYF. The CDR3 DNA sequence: TGTGCCAGCAGCAGCCCTACTAGCGGATTTGTCTACGAGCAGTACTTC.

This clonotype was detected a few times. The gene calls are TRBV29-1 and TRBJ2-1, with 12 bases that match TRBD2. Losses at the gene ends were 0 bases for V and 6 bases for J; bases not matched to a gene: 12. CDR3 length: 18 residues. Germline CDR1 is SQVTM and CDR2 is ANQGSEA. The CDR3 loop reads CSVEDLMLAGGPVNEQFF. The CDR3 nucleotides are TGCAGCGTTGAAGATCTAATGCTAGCGGGAGGGCCGGTCAATGAGCAGTTCTTC.

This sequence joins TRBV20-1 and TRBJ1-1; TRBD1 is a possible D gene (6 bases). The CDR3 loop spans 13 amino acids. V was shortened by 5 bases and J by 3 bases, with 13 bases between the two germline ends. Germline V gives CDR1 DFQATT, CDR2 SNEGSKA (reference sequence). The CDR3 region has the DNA TGCAGTGCTCGAGTCGGGGGCCACACTGAAGCTTTCTTT. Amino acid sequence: CSARVGGHTEAFF.

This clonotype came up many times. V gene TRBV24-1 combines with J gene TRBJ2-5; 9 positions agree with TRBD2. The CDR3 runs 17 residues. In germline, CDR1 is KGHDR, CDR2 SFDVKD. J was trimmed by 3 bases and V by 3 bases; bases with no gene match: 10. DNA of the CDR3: TGTGCCACCAGTGATAGAGCGGATAGCGGGGGAAAAGAGACCCAGTACTTC. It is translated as CATSDRADSGGKETQYF.

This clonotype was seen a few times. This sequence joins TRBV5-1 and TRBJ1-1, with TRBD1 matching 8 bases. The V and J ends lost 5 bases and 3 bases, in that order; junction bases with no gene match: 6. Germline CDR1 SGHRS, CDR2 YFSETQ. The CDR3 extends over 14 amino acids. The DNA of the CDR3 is TGCGCCAGCAGGGCGGTGACAGGGGACACTGAAGCTTTCTTT. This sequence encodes CASRAVTGDTEAFF. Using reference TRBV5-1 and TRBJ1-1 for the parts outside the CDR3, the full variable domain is KAGVTQTPRYLIKTRGQQVTLSCSPISGHRSVSWYQQTPGQGLQFLFEYFSETQRNKGNFPGRFSGRQFSNSRSEMNVSTLELGDSALYLCASRAVTGDTEAFFGQGTRLTVV.

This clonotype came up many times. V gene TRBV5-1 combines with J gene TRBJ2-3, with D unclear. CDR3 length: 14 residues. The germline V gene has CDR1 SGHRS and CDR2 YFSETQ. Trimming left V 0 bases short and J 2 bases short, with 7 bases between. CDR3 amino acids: CASSLEGITDTQYF. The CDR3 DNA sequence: TGCGCCAGCAGCTTGGAGGGCATCACAGATACGCAGTATTTT.

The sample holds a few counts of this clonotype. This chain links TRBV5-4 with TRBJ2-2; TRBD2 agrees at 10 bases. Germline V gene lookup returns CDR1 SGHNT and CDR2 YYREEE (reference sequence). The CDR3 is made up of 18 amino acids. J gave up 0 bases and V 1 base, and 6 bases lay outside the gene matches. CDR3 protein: CASSLLLTSGSNTGELFF. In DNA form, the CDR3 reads TGTGCCAGCAGCTTGCTCTTGACTAGCGGGTCGAACACCGGGGAGCTGTTTTTT.